Described below is a single T cell receptor beta chain sequence and its context. In the study's own analysis: Nucleated cell number was recorded as an estimate derived from reference gene primer amplification. Some clones are missing from TCRdb's copy, which holds only in-frame ones; the method was immunoSEQ multiplex PCR. The V and J calls and clone size come from that table; D and trimming were worked out from the DNA. This table has around 78,000 clones, roughly 85% appearing once. Trimming removed 4 bases at V and 3 bases at J, with 14 bases between. The CDR3 has 15 amino acids. Germline CDR1 is LGHNA and CDR2 is YNFKEQ. The data were taken from a study of blood T cell repertoires in COVID-19. On the study more broadly: Both acute and convalescent COVID-19 samples were obtained from the United States, Italy and Spain. PBMCs, B-cell-depleted T cells, or T cells provided the cDNA or gDNA that made up the material.

The sample was peripheral blood. The receptor's source is a human donor in a cohort sampled during active COVID-19. V is TRBV4-2 and J is TRBJ2-3; unclear D gene. CDR3 in amino acids: CASSPERYSTDTQYF. As DNA, the CDR3 is TGTGCCAGCAGCCCGGAGAGATACTCTACAGATACGCAGTATTTT.